Listed below are T cell receptor delta chains from one sample, sequenced in a study of gamma-delta T cells after stem cell transplantation. TCRdb re-analyzed the RT-PCR reads via CATT. The top ten clones hold under 35% of a sample with some 1,200 delta-chain clones, about a sixth of them seen once. Sequencing was performed on gamma-delta T cells. These TCRs come from a human donor. It is not recorded whose cells these are; they may come from a transplant donor. CDR3s include the opening cysteine and the closing phenylalanine or tryptophan. The D gene is left open where the match is weak. The size of a clone is reported for some rows only, either as once, few or many, or as a class for expanded clones.

j_gene	abundance	d_gene	v_gene	CDR3nt	CDR3aa
TRDJ1	medium-sized	TRDD3	TRDV2	TGTGCCTGTGACGTACTGGGGGATACGACGGTGTGGAAGAAACTCATCTTT	CACDVLGDTTVWKKLIF
TRDJ1	large	TRDD3	TRDV2	TGTGCCTGTGACACGGTGGTCACTGGGGGATACAAGTACACCGATAAACTCATCTTT	CACDTVVTGGYKYTDKLIF
TRDJ1	large	TRDD3	TRDV2	TGTGCCTGTGACGTACTGGGGGAACGTAGGGAGTACACCGATAAACTCATCTTT	CACDVLGERREYTDKLIF
TRDJ3	large	TRDD3	TRDV2	TGTGCCTGTGACCCCTGGGGGTACAGCTCCTGGGACACCCGACAGATGTTTTTC	CACDPWGYSSWDTRQMFF
TRDJ1	medium-sized	NA	TRDV2	TGTGCCTGTGACACCGTAGATTCCTACGAGCACTGGGGAAGGGGTAAACTCATCTTT	CACDTVDSYEHWGRGKLIF
TRDJ3	few	NA	TRDV2	TGTGCCTGTGACGCCATCGGGGGATCCTACAGCTCCTGGGACGCCCGACAGATGTTTTTC	CACDAIGGSYSSWDARQMFF
TRDJ1	NA	TRDD3	TRDV2	TGTGCCTGTGACTCCTTACTGGGGGATAGATCCCGTGGGACCGATAAACTCATCTTT	CACDSLLGDRSRGTDKLIF
TRDJ1	NA	TRDD2	TRDV2	TGTGCCTGTGACCGGGTCCTTCCTAAGTTGGGGACGTACACCGATAAACTCATCTTT	CACDRVLPKLGTYTDKLIF
TRDJ3	medium-sized	TRDD3	TRDV2	TGTGCCTGTGACTCCGTACTGGGGGAAAGCTCCTGGGACACCCGACAGATGTTTTTC	CACDSVLGESSWDTRQMFF
TRDJ1	large	TRDD3	TRDV2	TGTGCCTGTGACACTCGACTGGTGGTTCAGGGGACTGGGGGATATAAACTCATCTTT	CACDTRLVVQGTGGYKLIF
TRDJ1	medium-sized	TRDD3	TRDV1	TGTGCTCTTGGGGAACTGAGACTTCCCTACCTGTACTGGGGGATACATGGGGCGTACACCGATAAACTCATCTTT	CALGELRLPYLYWGIHGAYTDKLIF
TRDJ1	medium-sized	NA	TRDV2	TGTGCCTGTGACATCCTTCCACTACGCACTACGAACACCGATAAACTCATCTTT	CACDILPLRTTNTDKLIF
TRDJ4	medium-sized	TRDD3	TRDV1	TGTGCTCTTGGGGTCCCCTGTTCGGGACTGGGGGCTCTTTTGGCCAGACCCCTGATCTTT	CALGVPCSGLGALLARPLIF
TRDJ3	medium-sized	TRDD3	TRDV2	TGTGCCTGTGACACCCTGGGGGACCTCACCTGGGACACCCGACAGATGTTTTTC	CACDTLGDLTWDTRQMFF
TRDJ1	medium-sized	TRDD3	TRDV1	TGTGCTCTTGGGGAGCTTCGGTCCGGGGGATACCGACAGCTCATCTTT	CALGELRSGGYRQLIF
TRDJ1	few	TRDD3	TRDV1	TGTGCTCTTGGGGAATTGCCATCTCAACCCTACTGGGGGATTCCGATCAAACTCATCTTT	CALGELPSQPYWGIPIKLIF
TRDJ1	NA	TRDD3	TRDV1	TGTGCTCTTGGGGATCCCTCCTACACCCTAACTGGGGGATACTCTGGGGCCGATAAACTCATCTTT	CALGDPSYTLTGGYSGADKLIF
TRDJ1	large	TRDD3	TRDV1	TGTGCTCTTGGGGAACACCGGTCCTCGCACTGGGGGATAGCCAGCACCGATAAACTCATCTTT	CALGEHRSSHWGIASTDKLIF
TRDJ1	NA	TRDD2	TRAV29/DV5	TGTGCAGCAAGCACAAGGCCTTCCTACGTTGGGTGGGAGTTATACACCGATAAACTCATCTTT	CAASTRPSYVGWELYTDKLIF
TRDJ1	NA	TRDD3	TRDV1	TGTGCTCTTGGGGAAGTAAGGCTCCCCCATGGGGGATTCATTAGATTCACCGATAAACTCATCTTT	CALGEVRLPHGGFIRFTDKLIF
TRDJ1	few	TRDD3	TRDV2	TGTGCCTGTGATTTCCTGGGGGATACAGGGACCGATAAACTCATCTTT	CACDFLGDTGTDKLIF
TRDJ1	NA	TRDD3	TRDV2	TGTGCCTGTGACACCGTGGATATGATGGGGGATAACGTCGATAAACTCATCTTT	CACDTVDMMGDNVDKLIF
TRDJ1	medium-sized	TRDD3	TRDV1	TGTGCTCTTGGTGTGTCGGCTACGTACTGGGGGATACGCGTTCACACCGATAAACTCATCTTT	CALGVSATYWGIRVHTDKLIF
TRDJ1	large	TRDD3	TRDV2	TGTGCCTGTGACACTCTGGGGGACTTATACACCGATAAACTCATCTTT	CACDTLGDLYTDKLIF
TRDJ1	medium-sized	TRDD3	TRDV2	TGTGCCTGTGACACCTTTCCGACTGGGGGACATCCGGATAAACTCATCTTT	CACDTFPTGGHPDKLIF
TRDJ1	medium-sized	NA	TRDV2	TGTGCCTGTGACACCGTATCGAATACTGGAGATAAACTCATCTTT	CACDTVSNTGDKLIF
TRDJ1	medium-sized	NA	TRDV2	TGTGCCTGTGACACCGTCGGGAGTACCACCGATAAACTCATCTTT	CACDTVGSTTDKLIF
TRDJ1	few	TRDD3	TRDV1	TGTGCTCTTGGGGAAGCTTTCCCCCTCCCCAGACTGGGGAGGAACGGGGGACGACACACCGATAAACTCATCTTT	CALGEAFPLPRLGRNGGRHTDKLIF
TRDJ1	large	TRDD3	TRDV2	TGTGCCTGTGACACCGTAGGGGATAAAGGAACCGATAAACTCATCTTT	CACDTVGDKGTDKLIF